This passage covers 3 T cell receptor beta chains from one sample sequenced in a study of spatial heterogeneity in lung cancer. The sample's time point: sample taken at primary tumor resection. The antigens for these receptors are not known. Each CDR3 protein gets one entry after TCRdb re-called the 5' RACE reads with MiXCR. The data hold fewer than 20,000 distinct CDR3 sequences, with roughly 5.7% observed a single time. Study results and caveats: The study found that expanded intratumoral alpha and beta TCR counts tracked tumor mutation counts.

Sample: lung tumor tissue, taken at surgery. These receptors all come from a female donor with early-stage non-small cell lung cancer.

Turning to this clonotype: This beta chain is a stray read from a library made for alpha chains; its abundance is not meaningful. The chain joins TRBV6-5 to TRBJ2-1; 9 nucleotides align to TRBD1. This CDR3 has 15 amino acids. Germline lookup yields CDR1 MNHEY and CDR2 SVGAGI. The trim removed 5 bases at V and 5 bases at J, leaving 7 bases unmatched. Here the CDR3 DNA reads TGTGCCAGCAGTCCGACAGGGGGTGTCCACAATGAGCAGTTCTTC. Translating gives CASSPTGGVHNEQFF.

In the case of this clonotype: The library was built for alpha chains, so this beta chain is an off-target read and its size means little. The chain couples TRBV15 to TRBJ1-2; 7 bases agree with TRBD1. Per germline, CDR1 LNHNV and CDR2 YYDKDF (reference sequence). Trimming cost V 2 bases and J 2 bases; bases outside gene matches: 5. The CDR3 loop spans 15 amino acids. The CDR3 protein is CATSRSSGGNYGYTF. The CDR3, as DNA: TGTGCCACCAGCAGATCCTCAGGGGGAAACTATGGCTACACCTTC.

This clonotype was counted ten times or more. With the library built for alpha chains, this beta chain is off target and its frequency is not meaningful. This rearrangement joins TRBV7-6 to TRBJ2-1, with 8 bases aligning to TRBD1. V dropped 4 bases and J dropped 7; count of bases not matched to a gene: 3. The CDR3 sequence is 13 residues long. In germline, CDR1 is SGHVS, CDR2 FNYEAQ. In DNA, the CDR3 is TGTGCCAGCAGCTCAAGACAGGGGAATGAGCAGTTCTTC. Translated, it gives CASSSRQGNEQFF.